This T cell receptor beta chain derives from a study of vaccination and CD4 T cells after COVID-19 (dated by TCRdb to 2021 to 2024). Notes on the research overall: Convalescent patients had a positive SARS-CoV-2 result on nasal swab PCR, and of these patients, nine had mild disease and one had severe disease. The convalescent cohort comprised six males and four females, including two Hispanic individuals, seven Caucasians, two Asians and one multiracial person. Each participant got two doses of either the Pfizer-BioNTech BNT162b2 vaccine (n=8) or the Moderna mRNA-1273 vaccine (n=2). Post-COVID blood samples from convalescent patients were collected a median of 101 days after diagnosis, with a range of 35 to 161 days. The time from the second vaccine dose to post-vaccine blood sampling had a median of around 72 days and ranged from about 12 to 241 days. For stimulating the cultures, overlapping spike peptide pools were used, derived from SARS-CoV-2 as well as from the common cold coronaviruses HCoV-NL63, HCoV-OC43 and HCoV-229E. As controls, cultures received a CEFX viral epitope pool (the positive control), an HIV-1 Nef peptide pool (the negative control), or no peptide at all. The spike-specific CD4+ TCR repertoire was compared before and after mRNA vaccination in approximately 9 COVID-19 convalescent patients and a handful of infection-naive healthy vaccine recipients. Study-wide conclusions, independent of this receptor: The median count of SARS-CoV-2-reactive clonotypes went up from approximately 20 after infection to roughly 38 after vaccination, although the change was not significant. The study included relatively few convalescent patients and did not analyze early timepoints after natural infection. Of the vaccine-specific clones in convalescent patients, 304 of 307, or nearly all, reacted only to SARS-CoV-2 spike and did not cross-react with common cold coronaviruses. Among the post-vaccine SARS-CoV-2-reactive clones in convalescent patients, a median approximately 90% showed up only after vaccination, which suggests vaccine-specific priming.

Per the publication, the treatment or condition label means: approximately 10-day PBMC culture with coronavirus spike peptide pools or control peptides (ViraFEST assay). The ViraFEST assay was used in the study, in which antigen-specific T cells were expanded with peptide pools and expanded clonotypes were subsequently identified by TCR sequencing. The convalescent patients' positive SARS-CoV-2 PCR tests fell between March and December 2020, which was before the Alpha, Beta and Delta variants emerged in the United States. Each well held 2.2 million or so PBMCs cultured in IMDM containing approximately 5% human AB serum and around 10 IU/ml IL-2, with about 10 ug/ml peptide pools added. Half of the culture medium was replaced with fresh IL-2-containing medium on days 3 and 7. After 9 to 11 days of culture, CD4+ T cells were isolated by negative selection with the EasySep CD4+ T cell isolation kit. PBMCs were separated from whole blood using Ficoll-Paque Plus gradient centrifugation and then either used fresh or cryopreserved at -140C. In general, triplicate wells were set up for every culture condition.

Library preparation was by PCR. TCR sequencing of DNA from cultured CD4+ T cells used the Oncomine TCR Beta short-read assay at the Johns Hopkins FTIC core. The QIAamp micro DNA kit was used to extract genomic DNA from the cultured CD4+ T cells. Oncomine TCR Beta libraries from cultured CD4+ T cells were pooled using unique dual indexes and sequenced on an Illumina iSeq 100. Under the source paper's analysis protocol: Non-productive sequences were filtered out, and CDR3s that did not start with C, did not end with F or W, or were shorter than 7 amino acids were discarded. The MANAFEST web application identified antigen-specific clonotypes by comparing peptide-stimulated wells against reference wells and other culture wells. To be called positive, a clone needed an FDR below 0.05, an odds ratio above 5, and a productive frequency above 0.1% in at least two of three replicate wells. A clonotype counted as cross-reactive if it showed significant expansion both in the SARS-CoV-2 spike wells and in at least one common cold coronavirus spike condition. Similarity between CDR3 sequences was evaluated in R version 3.6.1 using Levenshtein distances (stringdist) and unrooted phylogenetic trees (ape). TCRdb applied fastp at Q25 and MiXCR to the public reads, then kept only in-frame beta chains. One record per CDR3 amino acid sequence lists the most common genes and DNA. TCRdb's processing, not the authors' own work, is the source of the V and J calls. This sample holds some 15,000 distinct CDR3 sequences; around a third were observed only once. 9.5% to 13% of the sample comes from the top ten.

A word on this clonotype: The specificity of this receptor is unknown. Nothing much larger sits one base from this clone, and base qualities are not available.

V gives up 6 bases and J gives up 4 bases, and the segment between their germline ends measures 7 bases. The CDR3 numbers 12 residues from cysteine through phenylalanine. Just the 36-base CDR3 DNA is kept, in frame starting at base 1. The germline V gene specifies SGHTA as CDR1 and FQGNSA as CDR2. The rearranged segments are TRBV7-2 and TRBJ2-1; TRBD1 is perhaps the D gene, given 5 matching bases. Sequenced here: CD4+ T cells from blood, cultured in vitro, sampled after SARS-CoV-2 vaccination. This clonotype was sampled from a human donor who had recovered from COVID-19. The DNA sequence is as follows: TGTGCCAGCAGTCGACAGTACAATGAGCAGTTCTTC. Translated, this is CASSRQYNEQFF.